Sequencing of this T cell receptor (beta chain) was carried out in a study of blood T cells in healthy people across ages. This CDR3 is built from 14 residues. V shed 8 bases and J 2 bases; nucleotides not matched to a gene: 6. Study-wide results and caveats: Strong correlation was found linking TCR beta diversity to naive T cell percentage.

Of note for this clonotype: The target antigen is unknown.

Alongside a J-beta primer mix, a sample-barcoded 5' primer served in a second PCR lasting about 7 to 11 cycles. From the 5' RACE reads, TCRdb called clonotypes with MiXCR, one entry per CDR3 protein. The table lists over a million distinct CDR3 sequences, more than 35% of them singletons. Sequenced: blood. The sequence came from an older woman in good health. This rearrangement joins TRBV12-3 or TRBV12-4 to TRBJ2-7, with TRBD1 identical over 10 bases. This CDR3 reads CASGHGQGAYEQYF. The CDR3 nucleotides read TGTGCCAGCGGGCATGGACAGGGGGCCTACGAGCAGTACTTC.